The rows below give T cell receptor beta chains drawn from one sample of a study of blood T cell repertoires in COVID-19. TCRdb's table, derived via immunoSEQ multiplex PCR, lists solely in-frame clones and lacks some. Of some 150,000 clones in the sample, 84% were seen once. Material for sequencing was peripheral blood. All receptors come from a human donor in a cohort sampled during active COVID-19. The CDR3 runs from the conserved cysteine through the conserved F or W. The order of the fields is CDR3 length, V gene, clone size, J gene, D gene, CDR3 DNA, CDR3 protein. D genes are given only for firm matches. Not all rows give a size; the values are once, few, many and, for expanded clones, a class.

length: 15; V: TRBV3-1/TRBV3-2; size: NA; J: TRBJ2-7; D: NA; DNA: TGTGCCAGCAGCCATCCCAACCAGGGGAGAAACGAGCAGTACTTC; CDR3: CASSHPNQGRNEQYF
length: 14; V: TRBV30; size: once; J: TRBJ1-2; D: TRBD1; DNA: TGTGCCTTCGCCCCGGACAGGGGGCCCTATGGCTACACCTTC; CDR3: CAFAPDRGPYGYTF
length: 16; V: TRBV6-1; size: NA; J: TRBJ1-5; D: NA; DNA: TGTGCCAGCAGTGAAGGGGAGGGGGGCAGCAATCAGCCCCAGCATTTT; CDR3: CASSEGEGGSNQPQHF
length: 13; V: TRBV18; size: NA; J: TRBJ1-2; D: NA; DNA: TGTGCCAGCTCACCCTATCCACAGGCGGGCTACACCTTC; CDR3: CASSPYPQAGYTF
length: 13; V: TRBV18; size: NA; J: TRBJ2-7; D: NA; DNA: TGTGCCAGCTCCGTCGGCAGGGTTGGCGAGCAGTACTTC; CDR3: CASSVGRVGEQYF
length: 12; V: TRBV10-1; size: NA; J: TRBJ1-6; D: TRBD1; DNA: TGCGCCAGCAGTGTGATCCGGGACAGGGGGTACTTT; CDR3: CASSVIRDRGYF
length: 17; V: TRBV10-3; size: NA; J: TRBJ1-5; D: TRBD1; DNA: TGTGCCATCAGCGAGGGACAGGGAGGTTTCGGCAATCAGCCCCAGCATTTT; CDR3: CAISEGQGGFGNQPQHF
length: 14; V: TRBV2; size: NA; J: TRBJ2-1; D: TRBD1; DNA: TGTGCCAGCAGTAGGGACAGGGAAGTAGGAGAGCAGTTCTTC; CDR3: CASSRDREVGEQFF
length: 19; V: TRBV12-5; size: NA; J: TRBJ2-2; D: NA; DNA: TGTGCTAGTGGTTTGGTACTTAACCCCCCCGGGGGGAACACCGGGGAGCTGTTTTTT; CDR3: CASGLVLNPPGGNTGELFF
length: 12; V: TRBV19; size: NA; J: TRBJ1-2; D: TRBD1; DNA: TGTGCCAGTAGTATGGGACAGGGTGGCTACACCTTC; CDR3: CASSMGQGGYTF
length: 11; V: TRBV12-3/TRBV12-4; size: NA; J: TRBJ1-1; D: NA; DNA: TGTGCCAGCAACTGGGGCCCTGAAGCTTTCTTT; CDR3: CASNWGPEAFF
length: 14; V: TRBV5-6; size: once; J: TRBJ1-1; D: TRBD1; DNA: TGTGCCAGCAGCTGGGGACAGGGGGCCCGGGAGGCTTTCTTT; CDR3: CASSWGQGAREAFF
length: 14; V: TRBV18; size: NA; J: TRBJ2-1; D: NA; DNA: TGTGCCAGCTCACCACAGTCCGGGGACAATGAGCAGTTCTTC; CDR3: CASSPQSGDNEQFF
length: 15; V: TRBV7-2; size: NA; J: TRBJ2-7; D: TRBD2; DNA: TGTGCCAGCAGCTTAGGGAGCGGGGTCCCCCTCGAGCAGTACTTC; CDR3: CASSLGSGVPLEQYF
length: 14; V: TRBV7-3; size: NA; J: TRBJ1-1; D: NA; DNA: TGTGCCAGCAGCCTACTGGGGCCGAACACTGAAGCTTTCTTT; CDR3: CASSLLGPNTEAFF
length: 15; V: TRBV2; size: NA; J: TRBJ1-5; D: NA; DNA: TGTGCCAGCAGCCGGACTGATGGGGTGAATCAGCCCCAGCATTTT; CDR3: CASSRTDGVNQPQHF